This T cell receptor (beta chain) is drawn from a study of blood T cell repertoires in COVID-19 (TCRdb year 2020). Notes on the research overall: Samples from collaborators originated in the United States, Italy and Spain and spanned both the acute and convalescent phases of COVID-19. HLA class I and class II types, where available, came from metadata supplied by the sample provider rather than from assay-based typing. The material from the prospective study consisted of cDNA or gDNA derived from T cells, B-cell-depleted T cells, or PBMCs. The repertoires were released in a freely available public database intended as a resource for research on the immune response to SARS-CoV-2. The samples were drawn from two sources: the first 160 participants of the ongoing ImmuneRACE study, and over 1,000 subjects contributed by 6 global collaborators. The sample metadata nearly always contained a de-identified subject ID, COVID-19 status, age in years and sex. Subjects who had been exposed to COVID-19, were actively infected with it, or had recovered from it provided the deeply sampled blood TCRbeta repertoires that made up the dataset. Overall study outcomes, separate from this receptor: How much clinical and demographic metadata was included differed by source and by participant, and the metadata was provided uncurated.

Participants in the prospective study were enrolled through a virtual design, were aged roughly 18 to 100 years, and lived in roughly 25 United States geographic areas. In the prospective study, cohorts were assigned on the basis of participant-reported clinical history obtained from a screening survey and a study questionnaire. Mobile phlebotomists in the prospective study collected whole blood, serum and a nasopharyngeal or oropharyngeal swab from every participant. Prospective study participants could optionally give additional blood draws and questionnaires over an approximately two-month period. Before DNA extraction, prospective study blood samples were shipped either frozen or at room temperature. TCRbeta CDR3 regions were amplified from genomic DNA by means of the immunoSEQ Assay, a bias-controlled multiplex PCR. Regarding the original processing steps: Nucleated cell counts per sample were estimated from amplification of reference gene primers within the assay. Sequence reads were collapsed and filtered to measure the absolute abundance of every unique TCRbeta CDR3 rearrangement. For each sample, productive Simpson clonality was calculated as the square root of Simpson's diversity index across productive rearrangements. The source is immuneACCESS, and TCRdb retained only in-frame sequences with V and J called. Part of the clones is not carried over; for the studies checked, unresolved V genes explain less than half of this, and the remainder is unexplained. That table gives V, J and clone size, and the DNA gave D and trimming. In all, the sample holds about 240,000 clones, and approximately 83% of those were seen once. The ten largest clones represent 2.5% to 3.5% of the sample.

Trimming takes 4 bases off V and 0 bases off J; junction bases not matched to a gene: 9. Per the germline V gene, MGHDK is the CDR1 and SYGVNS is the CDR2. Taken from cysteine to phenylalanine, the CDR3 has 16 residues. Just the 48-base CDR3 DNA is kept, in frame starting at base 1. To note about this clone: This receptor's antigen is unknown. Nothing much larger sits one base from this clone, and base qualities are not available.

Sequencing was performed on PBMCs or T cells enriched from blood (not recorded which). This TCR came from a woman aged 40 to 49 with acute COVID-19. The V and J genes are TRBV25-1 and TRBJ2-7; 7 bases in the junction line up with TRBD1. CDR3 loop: CASSGRTGYSSYEQYF. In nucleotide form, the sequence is TGTGCCAGCAGTGGGAGGACAGGCTATAGCTCCTACGAGCAGTACTTC.